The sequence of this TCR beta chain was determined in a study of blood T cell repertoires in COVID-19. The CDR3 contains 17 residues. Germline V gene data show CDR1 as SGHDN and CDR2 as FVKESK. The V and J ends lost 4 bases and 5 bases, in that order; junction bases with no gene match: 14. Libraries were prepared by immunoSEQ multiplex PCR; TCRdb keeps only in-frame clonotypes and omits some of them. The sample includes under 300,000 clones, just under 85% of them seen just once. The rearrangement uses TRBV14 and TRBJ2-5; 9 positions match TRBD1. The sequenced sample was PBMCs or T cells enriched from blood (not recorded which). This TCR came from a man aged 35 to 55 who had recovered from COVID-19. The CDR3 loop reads CASSPGITGGAVETQYF. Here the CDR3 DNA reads TGTGCCAGCAGCCCGGGAATTACAGGGGGCGCGGTGGAGACCCAGTACTTC. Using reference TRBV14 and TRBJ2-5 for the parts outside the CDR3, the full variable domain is EAGVTQFPSHSVIEKGQTVTLRCDPISGHDNLYWYRRVMGKEIKFLLHFVKESKQDESGMPNNRFLAERTGGTYSTLKVQPAELEDSGVYFCASSPGITGGAVETQYFGPGTRLLVL.